The 5 T cell receptor beta chains listed next were all sequenced from one sample in a study of blood T cell repertoires in COVID-19. The protocol was immunoSEQ multiplex PCR, while the TCRdb copy is restricted to in-frame clones and leaves out a portion. The sample shows a few hundred thousand clones, more than 75% of them seen only once. Specimen: PBMCs or T cells enriched from blood (not recorded which). These receptors came from a man aged 35-49 years in a cohort exposed to, infected with or recovered from COVID-19 (not recorded which).

The chain couples TRBV28 to TRBJ2-1; 7 nucleotides match TRBD2. CDR3 length equals 14 residues. Germline CDR1 and CDR2: MDHEN and SYDVKM. V was pared by 5 bases and J by 2 bases, with 3 bases of the junction left unmatched. The CDR3 sequence is CASSSGVAYNEQFF. The CDR3 DNA sequence: TGTGCCAGCAGTAGCGGGGTAGCCTACAATGAGCAGTTCTTC.

The genes are TRBV7-2 and TRBJ2-1; D unresolved. From germline, CDR1 is SGHTA and CDR2 FQGNSA. Trimming took off 2 bases at V and 0 bases at J, with 20 bases between the two ends. This CDR3 is 19 amino acids long. CDR3 nucleotides: TGTGCCAGCAGCTTATACCCCACCGGGTGGCAAAGCTCCTACAATGAGCAGTTCTTC. As protein: CASSLYPTGWQSSYNEQFF.

The chain has TRBV19 and TRBJ1-2; D remains ambiguous. Trimming pared 7 bases from V and 0 bases from J, leaving 12 bases between. The CDR3 is made up of 14 amino acids. The germline gives CDR1 LNHDA, CDR2 SQIVND (reference sequence). CDR3 DNA sequence: TGTGCCAGTATCTCTCCCGGGACTAACTATGGCTACACCTTC. It translates to CASISPGTNYGYTF. Together with reference TRBV19 and TRBJ1-2, the CDR3 gives the full variable domain: DGGITQSPKYLFRKEGQNVTLSCEQNLNHDAMYWYRQDPGQGLRLIYYSQIVNDFQKGDIAEGYSVSREKKESFPLTVTSAQKNPTAFYLCASISPGTNYGYTFGSGTRLTVV.

The chain links TRBV30 to TRBJ2-1; a weak D match, TRBD1 (8 bases). The V gene lost 6 bases and the J gene lost 9 bases, with 24 bases spanning the gap. The V gene's germline CDR1 is GTSNPN and CDR2 SVGIG (reference sequence). The CDR3 covers 15 residues. The CDR3 bases are TGTGCCTGTCAACCCTTGTCAGCGGGGACAGGTGAGCAGTTCTTC. This sequence encodes CACQPLSAGTGEQFF.

The gene calls are TRBV19 and TRBJ2-3; 8 bases map to TRBD1. The CDR3 loop spans 15 amino acids. CDR1 is LNHDA, CDR2 SQIVND, per germline (reference sequence). The ends lost 2 bases at V and 1 base at J; junction bases unmatched: 2. CDR3 residues: CASSIQGAGTDTQYF. The CDR3 DNA sequence: TGTGCCAGTAGTATACAGGGGGCGGGCACAGATACGCAGTATTTT.